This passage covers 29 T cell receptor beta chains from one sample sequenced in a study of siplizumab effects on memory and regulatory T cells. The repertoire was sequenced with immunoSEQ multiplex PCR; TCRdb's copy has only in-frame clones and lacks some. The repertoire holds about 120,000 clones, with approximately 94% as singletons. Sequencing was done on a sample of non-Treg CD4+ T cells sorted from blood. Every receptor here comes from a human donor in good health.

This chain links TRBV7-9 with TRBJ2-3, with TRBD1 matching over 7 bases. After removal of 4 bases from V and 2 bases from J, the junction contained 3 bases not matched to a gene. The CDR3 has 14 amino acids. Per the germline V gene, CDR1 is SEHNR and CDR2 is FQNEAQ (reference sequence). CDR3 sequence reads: CASSSQGITDTQYF. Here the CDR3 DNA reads TGTGCCAGCAGCTCACAGGGGATCACAGATACGCAGTATTTT.

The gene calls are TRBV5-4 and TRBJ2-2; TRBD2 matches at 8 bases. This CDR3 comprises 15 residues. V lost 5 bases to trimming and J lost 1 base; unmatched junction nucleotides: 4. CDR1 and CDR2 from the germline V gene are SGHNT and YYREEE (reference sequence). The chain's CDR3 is CASRTGLENTGELFF. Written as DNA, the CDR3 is TGTGCCAGCAGAACGGGACTAGAGAACACCGGGGAGCTGTTTTTT.

CDR3 region: CASSIGGASYNEQFF. CDR3 coding DNA: TGTGCCAGCAGCATAGGGGGGGCCTCCTACAATGAGCAGTTCTTC. This rearrangement joins TRBV5-8 to TRBJ2-1; possibly TRBD2 for D (7 bases). CDR1 is SGHTS, CDR2 YDEGEE, per germline. V shed 4 bases and J shed 0 bases, with 11 bases lying between them. The CDR3 is 15 residues long.

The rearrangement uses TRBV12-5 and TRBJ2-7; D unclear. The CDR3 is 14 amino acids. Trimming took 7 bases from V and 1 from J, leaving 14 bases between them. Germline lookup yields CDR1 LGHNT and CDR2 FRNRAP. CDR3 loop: CASAPLPLSYEQYF. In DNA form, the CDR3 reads TGTGCTAGTGCCCCGCTACCGCTGTCCTACGAGCAGTACTTC.

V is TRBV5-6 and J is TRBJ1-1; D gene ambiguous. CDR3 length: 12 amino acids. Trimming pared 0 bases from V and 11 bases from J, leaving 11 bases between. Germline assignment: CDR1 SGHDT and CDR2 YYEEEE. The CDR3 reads CASSLALGGAFF. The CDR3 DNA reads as TGTGCCAGCAGCTTGGCCCTAGGTGGGGCTTTCTTT.

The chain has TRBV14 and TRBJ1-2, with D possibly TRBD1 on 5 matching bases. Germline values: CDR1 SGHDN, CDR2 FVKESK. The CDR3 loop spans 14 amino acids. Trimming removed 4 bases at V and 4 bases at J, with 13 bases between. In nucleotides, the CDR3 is TGTGCCAGCAGCCCCAGGGTAAAGGGCTATGGCTACACCTTC. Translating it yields CASSPRVKGYGYTF. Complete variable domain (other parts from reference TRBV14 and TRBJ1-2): EAGVTQFPSHSVIEKGQTVTLRCDPISGHDNLYWYRRVMGKEIKFLLHFVKESKQDESGMPNNRFLAERTGGTYSTLKVQPAELEDSGVYFCASSPRVKGYGYTFGSGTRLTVV.

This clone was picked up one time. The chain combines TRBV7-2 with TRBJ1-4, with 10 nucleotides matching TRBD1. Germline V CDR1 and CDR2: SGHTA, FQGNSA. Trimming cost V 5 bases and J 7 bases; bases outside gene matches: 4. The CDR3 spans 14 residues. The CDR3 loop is CASSTRDRGEKLFF. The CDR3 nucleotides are TGTGCCAGCAGCACCCGGGACAGGGGTGAAAAACTGTTTTTT. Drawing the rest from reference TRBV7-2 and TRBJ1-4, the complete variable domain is GAGVSQSPSNKVTEKGKDVELRCDPISGHTALYWYRQSLGQGLEFLIYFQGNSAPDKSGLPSDRFSAERTGGSVSTLTIQRTQQEDSAVYLCASSTRDRGEKLFFGSGTQLSVL.

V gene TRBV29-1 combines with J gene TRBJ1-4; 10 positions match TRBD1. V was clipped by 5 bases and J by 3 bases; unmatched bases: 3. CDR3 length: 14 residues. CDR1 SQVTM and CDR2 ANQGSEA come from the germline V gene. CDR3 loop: CSVQTGGPNEKLFF. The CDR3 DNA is TGCAGCGTTCAGACAGGGGGCCCTAATGAAAAACTGTTTTTT. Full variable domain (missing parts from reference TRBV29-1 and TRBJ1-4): SAVISQKPSRDICQRGTSLTIQCQVDSQVTMMFWYRQQPGQSLTLIATANQGSEATYESGFVIDKFPISRPNLTFSTLTVSNMSPEDSSIYLCSVQTGGPNEKLFFGSGTQLSVL.

The CDR3 nucleotides read TGTGCCAGCAGCTGGAAACACGGTGGGGATACGCAGTATTTT. Translating gives CASSWKHGGDTQYF. The chain has TRBV11-2 and TRBJ2-3; unclear D gene. Trimming cost V 4 bases and J 6 bases, with 14 bases left between them. Germline assignment: CDR1 SGHAT and CDR2 FQNNGV. The CDR3 has 14 amino acids.

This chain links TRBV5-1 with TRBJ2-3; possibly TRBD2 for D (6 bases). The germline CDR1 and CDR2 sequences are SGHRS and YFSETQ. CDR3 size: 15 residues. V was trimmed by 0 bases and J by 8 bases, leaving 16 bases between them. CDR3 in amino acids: CASSLGPGGVSTQYF. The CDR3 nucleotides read TGCGCCAGCAGCTTGGGCCCCGGGGGAGTTAGTACGCAGTATTTT.

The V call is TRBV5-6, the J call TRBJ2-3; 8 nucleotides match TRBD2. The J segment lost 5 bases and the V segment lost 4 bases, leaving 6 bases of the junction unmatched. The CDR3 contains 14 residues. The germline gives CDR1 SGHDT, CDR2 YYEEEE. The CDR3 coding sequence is TGTGCCAGCAGCCGGCGGGGGGCCCAAGATACGCAGTATTTT. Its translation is CASSRRGAQDTQYF.

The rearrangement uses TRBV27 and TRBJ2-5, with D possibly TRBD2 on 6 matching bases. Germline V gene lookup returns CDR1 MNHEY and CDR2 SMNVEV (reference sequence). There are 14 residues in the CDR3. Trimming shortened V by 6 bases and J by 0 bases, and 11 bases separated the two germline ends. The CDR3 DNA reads TGTGCCAGCAGGGCAGGGAGGAACCAAGAGACCCAGTACTTC. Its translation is CASRAGRNQETQYF.

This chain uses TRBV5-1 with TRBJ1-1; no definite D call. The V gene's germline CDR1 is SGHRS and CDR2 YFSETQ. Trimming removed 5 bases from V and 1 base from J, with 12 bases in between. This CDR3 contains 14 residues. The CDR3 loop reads CASRARTANTEAFF. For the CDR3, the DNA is TGCGCCAGCAGAGCGAGGACGGCGAACACTGAAGCTTTCTTT.

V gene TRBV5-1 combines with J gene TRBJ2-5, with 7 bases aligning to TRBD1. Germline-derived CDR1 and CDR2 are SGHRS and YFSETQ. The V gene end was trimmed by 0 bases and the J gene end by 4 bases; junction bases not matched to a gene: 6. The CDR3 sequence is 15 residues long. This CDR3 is CASSLARGPRETQYF. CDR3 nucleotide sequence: TGCGCCAGCAGCTTGGCAAGGGGGCCCCGAGAGACCCAGTACTTC.

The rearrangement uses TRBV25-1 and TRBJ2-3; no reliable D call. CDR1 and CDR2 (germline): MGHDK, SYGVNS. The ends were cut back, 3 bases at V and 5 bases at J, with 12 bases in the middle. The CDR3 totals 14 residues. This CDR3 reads CASSDMGNQDTQYF. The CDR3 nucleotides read TGTGCCAGCAGTGACATGGGGAATCAAGATACGCAGTATTTT.

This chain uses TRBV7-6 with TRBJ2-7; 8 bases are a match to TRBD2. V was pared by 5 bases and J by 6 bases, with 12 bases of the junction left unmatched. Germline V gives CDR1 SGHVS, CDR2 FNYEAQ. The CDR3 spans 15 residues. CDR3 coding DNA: TGTGCCAGCAGCCCTGCGGGGGGCAACGAAGTCGAGCAGTACTTC. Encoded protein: CASSPAGGNEVEQYF.

CDR3 in DNA: TGTGCCAGCAGCTTTTTAGCGGGGACTAGCACAGATACGCAGTATTTT. Protein product: CASSFLAGTSTDTQYF. The chain has TRBV5-6 and TRBJ2-3; TRBD2 matches 8 bases. This CDR3 is 16 amino acids long. With V trimmed by 2 bases and J by 0 bases, 5 bases remained unmatched. Germline V lookup: CDR1 SGHDT, CDR2 YYEEEE.

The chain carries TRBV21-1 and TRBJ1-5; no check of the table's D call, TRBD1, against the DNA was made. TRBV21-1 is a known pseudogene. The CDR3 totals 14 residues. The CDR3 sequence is CASSIGQDNQPQHF. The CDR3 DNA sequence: TGTGCCAGCAGCATAGGACAGGACAATCAGCCCCAGCATTTT.

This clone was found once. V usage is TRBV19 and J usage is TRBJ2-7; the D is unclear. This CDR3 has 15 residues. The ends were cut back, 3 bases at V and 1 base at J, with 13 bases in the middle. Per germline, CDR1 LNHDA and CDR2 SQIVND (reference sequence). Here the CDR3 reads CASSIGPGSSYEQYF. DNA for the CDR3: TGTGCCAGTAGTATTGGGCCTGGGTCTTCCTACGAGCAGTACTTC.

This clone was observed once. CDR3: CASSLARQRVETQYF. In DNA form, the CDR3 reads TGTGCCAGCAGCTTGGCTCGCCAGCGGGTGGAGACCCAGTACTTC. This chain connects TRBV5-6 to TRBJ2-5; possible D gene TRBD2, 6 bases. The CDR3 is made up of 15 amino acids. V lost 0 bases and J 5 bases, leaving 14 bases between the germline ends. Germline values: CDR1 SGHDT, CDR2 YYEEEE. Looking up the rest from reference TRBV5-6 and TRBJ2-5 gives the full variable domain: DAGVTQSPTHLIKTRGQQVTLRCSPKSGHDTVSWYQQALGQGPQFIFQYYEEEERQRGNFPDRFSGHQFPNYSSELNVNALLLGDSALYLCASSLARQRVETQYFGPGTRLLVL.

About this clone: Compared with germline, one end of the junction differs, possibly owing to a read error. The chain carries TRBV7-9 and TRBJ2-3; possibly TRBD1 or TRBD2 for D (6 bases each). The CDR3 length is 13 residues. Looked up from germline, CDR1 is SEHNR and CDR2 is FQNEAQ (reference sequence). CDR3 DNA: TGTGCCAGCACCCCAGACGGGCAGAGGGGGGCCCATTTT. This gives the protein CASTPDGQRGAHF.

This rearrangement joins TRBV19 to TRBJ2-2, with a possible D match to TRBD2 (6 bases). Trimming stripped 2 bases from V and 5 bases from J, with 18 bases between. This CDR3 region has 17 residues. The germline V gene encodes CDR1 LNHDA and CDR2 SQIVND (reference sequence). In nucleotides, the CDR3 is TGTGCCAGTAGTATAAAGAGCGCCAGGGCGGGGACCGGGGAGCTGTTTTTT. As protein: CASSIKSARAGTGELFF.

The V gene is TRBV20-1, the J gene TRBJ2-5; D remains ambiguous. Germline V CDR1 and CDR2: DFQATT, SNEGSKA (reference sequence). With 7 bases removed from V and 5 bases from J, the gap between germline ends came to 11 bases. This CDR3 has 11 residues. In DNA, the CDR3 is TGCAGTGAGCTAGTCGGGGAGACCCAGTACTTC. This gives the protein CSELVGETQYF.

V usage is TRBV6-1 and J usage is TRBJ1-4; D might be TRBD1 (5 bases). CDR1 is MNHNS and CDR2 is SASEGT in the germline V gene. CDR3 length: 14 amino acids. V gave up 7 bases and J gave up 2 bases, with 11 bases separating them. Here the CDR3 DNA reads TGTGCCAGCACTACCGGGGACACTAATGAAAAACTGTTTTTT. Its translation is CASTTGDTNEKLFF.

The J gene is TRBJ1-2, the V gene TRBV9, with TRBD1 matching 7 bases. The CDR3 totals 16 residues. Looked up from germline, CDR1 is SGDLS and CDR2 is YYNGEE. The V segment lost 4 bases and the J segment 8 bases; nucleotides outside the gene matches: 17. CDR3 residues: CASSSLRQGSNGGYTF. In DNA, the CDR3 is TGTGCCAGCAGCTCTCTACGACAGGGAAGTAACGGGGGCTACACCTTC.

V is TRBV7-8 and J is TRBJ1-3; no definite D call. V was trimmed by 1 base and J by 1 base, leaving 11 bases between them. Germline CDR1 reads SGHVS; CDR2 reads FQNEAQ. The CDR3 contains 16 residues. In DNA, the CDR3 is TGTGCCAGCAGCTTAGGCAGTGTCAGATCTGGAAACACCATATATTTT. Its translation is CASSLGSVRSGNTIYF.

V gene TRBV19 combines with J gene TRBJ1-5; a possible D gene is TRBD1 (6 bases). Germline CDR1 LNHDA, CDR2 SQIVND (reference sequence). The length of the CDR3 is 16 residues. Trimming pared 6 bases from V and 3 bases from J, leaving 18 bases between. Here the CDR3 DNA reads TGTGCCAGTAGGCACTCGACAGGAGCGAACAATCAGCCCCAGCATTTT. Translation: CASRHSTGANNQPQHF.

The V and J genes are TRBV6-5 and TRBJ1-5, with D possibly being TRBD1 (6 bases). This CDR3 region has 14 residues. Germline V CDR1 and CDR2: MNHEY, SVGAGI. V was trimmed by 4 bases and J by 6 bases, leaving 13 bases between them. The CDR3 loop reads CASSSAGEGQPQHF. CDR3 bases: TGTGCCAGCAGTTCTGCAGGGGAGGGTCAGCCCCAGCATTTT.

CDR3 loop: CASRRDATNEKLFF. CDR3 nucleotide sequence: TGTGCCAGCAGGAGGGACGCAACTAATGAAAAACTGTTTTTT. This chain links TRBV2 with TRBJ1-4, with D possibly TRBD1 on 5 matching bases. The CDR3 sequence is 14 residues long. Germline V gene data show CDR1 as SNHLY and CDR2 as FYNNEI. V lost 6 bases and J lost 0, with 8 bases in between.